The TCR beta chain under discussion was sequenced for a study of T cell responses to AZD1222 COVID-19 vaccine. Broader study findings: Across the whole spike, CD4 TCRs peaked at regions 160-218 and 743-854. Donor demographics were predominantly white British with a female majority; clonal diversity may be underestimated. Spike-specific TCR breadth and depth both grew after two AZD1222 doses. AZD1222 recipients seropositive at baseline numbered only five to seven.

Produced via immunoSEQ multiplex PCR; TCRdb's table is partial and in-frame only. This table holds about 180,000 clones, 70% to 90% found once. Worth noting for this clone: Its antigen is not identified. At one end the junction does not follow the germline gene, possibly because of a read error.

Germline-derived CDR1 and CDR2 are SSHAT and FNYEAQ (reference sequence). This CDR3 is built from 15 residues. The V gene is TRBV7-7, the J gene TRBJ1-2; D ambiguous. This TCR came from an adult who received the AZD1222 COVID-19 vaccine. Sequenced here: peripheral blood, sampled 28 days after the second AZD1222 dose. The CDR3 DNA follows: TGTGCTAGCAGCCCCCTTTCGTTTGGAAACTATGGCTACACCTTC. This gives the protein CASSPLSFGNYGYTF. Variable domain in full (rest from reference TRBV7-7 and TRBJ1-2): GAGVSQSPRYKVTKRGQDVTLRCDPISSHATLYWYQQALGQGPEFLTYFNYEAQPDKSGLPSDRFSAERPEGSISTLTIQRTEQRDSAMYRCASSPLSFGNYGYTFGSGTRLTVV.